This T cell receptor beta chain was recovered during a study of blood T cell repertoires in COVID-19. Trimming took 8 bases from V and 5 from J; bases not matched to a gene: 16. This CDR3 comprises 17 residues. Germline lookup yields CDR1 SNHLY and CDR2 FYNNEI. Per the study methods: Reference gene primer amplification in the assay estimated nucleated cell counts. Only in-frame clones appear in the TCRdb table, and some are missing; sequencing was by immunoSEQ multiplex PCR. The DNA was the basis for D and trimming; V, J and clone size are from that table. The sample shows over 45,000 clones, roughly nine tenths of them seen only once.

The chain is built from TRBV2 and TRBJ2-5; TRBD1 matches 11 bases. Specimen: peripheral blood. The sequence derives from a man between 45 and 60 years old with acute or convalescent COVID-19. The CDR3: CASQGGRTGGDRETQYF. The CDR3 coding sequence is TGTGCCAGCCAGGGAGGACGGACAGGGGGCGACAGGGAGACCCAGTACTTC.